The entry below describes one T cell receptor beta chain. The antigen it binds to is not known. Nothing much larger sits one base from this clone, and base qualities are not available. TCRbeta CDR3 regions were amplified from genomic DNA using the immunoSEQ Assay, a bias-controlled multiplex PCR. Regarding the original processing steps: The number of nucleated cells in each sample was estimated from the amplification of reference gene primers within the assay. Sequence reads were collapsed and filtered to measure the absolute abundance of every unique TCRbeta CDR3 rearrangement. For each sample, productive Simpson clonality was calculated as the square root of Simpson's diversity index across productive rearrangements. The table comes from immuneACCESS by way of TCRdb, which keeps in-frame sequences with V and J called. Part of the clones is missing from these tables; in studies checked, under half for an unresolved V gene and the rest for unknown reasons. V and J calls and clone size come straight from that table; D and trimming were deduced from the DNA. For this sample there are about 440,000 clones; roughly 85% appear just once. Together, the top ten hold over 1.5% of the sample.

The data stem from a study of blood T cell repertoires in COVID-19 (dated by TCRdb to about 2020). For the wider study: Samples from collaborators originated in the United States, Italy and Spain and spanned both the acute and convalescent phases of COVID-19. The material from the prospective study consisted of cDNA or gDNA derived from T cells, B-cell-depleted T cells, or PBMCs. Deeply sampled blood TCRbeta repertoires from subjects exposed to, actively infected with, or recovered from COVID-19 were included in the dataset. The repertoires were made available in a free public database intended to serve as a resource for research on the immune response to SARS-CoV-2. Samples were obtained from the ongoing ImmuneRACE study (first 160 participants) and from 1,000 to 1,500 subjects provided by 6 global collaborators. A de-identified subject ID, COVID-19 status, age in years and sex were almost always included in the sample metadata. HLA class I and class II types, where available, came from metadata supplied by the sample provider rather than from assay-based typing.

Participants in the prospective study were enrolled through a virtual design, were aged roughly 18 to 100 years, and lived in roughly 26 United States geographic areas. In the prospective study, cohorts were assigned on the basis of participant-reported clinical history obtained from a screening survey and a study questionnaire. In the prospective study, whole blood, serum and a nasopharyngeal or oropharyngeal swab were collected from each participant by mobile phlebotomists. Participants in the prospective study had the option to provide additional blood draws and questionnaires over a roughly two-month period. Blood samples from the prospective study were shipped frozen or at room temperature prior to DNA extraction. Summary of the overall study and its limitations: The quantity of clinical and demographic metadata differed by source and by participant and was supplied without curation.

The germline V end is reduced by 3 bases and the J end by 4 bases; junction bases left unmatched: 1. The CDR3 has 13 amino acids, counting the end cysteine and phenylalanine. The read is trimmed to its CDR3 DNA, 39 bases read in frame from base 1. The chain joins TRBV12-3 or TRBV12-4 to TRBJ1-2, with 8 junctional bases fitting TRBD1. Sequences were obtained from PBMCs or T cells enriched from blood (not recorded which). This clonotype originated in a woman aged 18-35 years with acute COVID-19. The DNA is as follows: TGTGCCAGCAGTTTTGACAGGGGCTATGGCTACACCTTC. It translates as CASSFDRGYGYTF.